This T cell receptor (beta chain) originates from a study of blood T cells in healthy people across ages. This clonotype was detected only a few times. Isolating PBMCs gave at least 6 million of these cells per sample. A sample-barcoded 5' primer and a J-beta primer mix were used in a second PCR of roughly 7 to 11 cycles. A template-switch adaptor that had 12 random nucleotides put a tag on each cDNA molecule. TCRdb re-called the 5' RACE reads through MiXCR, storing one row per CDR3 protein. Of about 800,000 distinct CDR3 sequences in the sample, approximately 25% were seen once. The same sample was also used in a study of T cells of mothers and their children. In that study: M1S, a second-PCR primer, added sample barcodes and 2-4 random nucleotides. Slightly higher, non-significant overlap characterized related mother-child pairs relative to unrelated pairs.

Sequencing used blood. The receptor was isolated from a boy aged 5 to 17 in good health.

The CDR3 DNA reads as TGTGCCAGCAGTTTACAACAGACCCCGATTACGCAGTATTTT. Translating gives CASSLQQTPITQYF. This chain joins TRBV27 and TRBJ2-3; D is undetermined. Germline-derived CDR1 and CDR2 are MNHEY and SMNVEV (reference sequence). V dropped 2 bases and J dropped 8 bases, with 14 bases sitting between them. This CDR3 region has 14 residues.